The 14 T cell receptor beta chains below all came from one sample that was sequenced in a study of blood T cell repertoires in COVID-19. The protocol was immunoSEQ multiplex PCR, while the TCRdb copy is restricted to in-frame clones and leaves out a portion. The sample includes roughly 73,000 clones, 75% seen only once; the top ten take roughly 21%. The sample taken for sequencing was peripheral blood. These receptors were taken from a man between 70 and 80 years old with acute or convalescent COVID-19.

This clone was detected only a few times. The chain couples TRBV14 to TRBJ2-2, with D possibly TRBD1 on 5 matching bases. Deletions cut 6 bases from V and 4 bases from J, with 12 bases between. The CDR3 consists of 14 residues. CDR1 SGHDN and CDR2 FVKESK come from the germline V gene. This CDR3 is CASRWGRGTGELFF. The CDR3 DNA reads as TGTGCCAGCAGATGGGGTAGGGGCACCGGGGAGCTGTTTTTT.

A note on this clone: The junction shows a germline mismatch at one end, possibly a read error. V is TRBV3-1 (or the pseudogene TRBV3-2) and J is TRBJ2-1; possible D gene TRBD2, 6 bases. The V gene's germline CDR1 is LGHDT and CDR2 YNNKEL (reference sequence). This CDR3 is 15 amino acids long. The CDR3 reads CASGQTGSGLNEQFF. For the CDR3, the DNA is TGTGCCAGCGGCCAAACGGGCAGCGGGCTAAATGAGCAGTTCTTC.

A word on this clone: An end of the junction does not agree with germline; a read error may underlie this. This rearrangement joins TRBV7-7 to TRBJ2-3; maybe TRBD2 (5 bases). Germline V CDR1 and CDR2: SSHAT, FNYEAQ (reference sequence). The CDR3 is 14 residues long. DNA of the CDR3: TGTGCTAGCAGCTTGACGGGGAACACAGATACGCAGTATTTT. This sequence encodes CASSLTGNTDTQYF.

The rearrangement uses TRBV5-1 and TRBJ1-1, with D possibly TRBD1 on 5 matching bases. This CDR3 is 15 amino acids long. V was shortened by 4 bases and J by 6 bases, with 19 bases between the two germline ends. The germline gives CDR1 SGHRS, CDR2 YFSETQ. The CDR3 bases are TGCGCCAGCAGCCCACCCGTCGGCGGGGCGGCTGAAGCTTTCTTT. Translation gives CASSPPVGGAAEAFF.

This clone was observed a handful of times. This chain uses TRBV13 with TRBJ2-5; D possibly corresponds to TRBD1 (6 bases). Germline V CDR1 and CDR2: PRHDT, FYEKMQ (reference sequence). This CDR3 contains 16 residues. Trimming removed 5 bases at V and 0 bases at J, with 16 bases between. This CDR3 reads CASSVRQEMYQETQYF. CDR3 nucleotides: TGTGCCAGCAGCGTTCGACAGGAGATGTACCAAGAGACCCAGTACTTC.

The rearrangement joins TRBV19 to TRBJ1-5; perhaps TRBD1 as D (5 bases). The CDR3 length is 14 residues. Trimming shortened V by 7 bases and J by 2 bases, and 12 bases separated the two germline ends. Germline CDR1 and CDR2: LNHDA and SQIVND (reference sequence). CDR3: CASNLREGNQPQHF. The CDR3, as DNA: TGTGCCAGTAACCTCAGGGAAGGCAATCAGCCCCAGCATTTT.

The rearrangement uses TRBV29-1 and TRBJ1-1; D ambiguous. V was cut by 4 bases and J by 4 bases, with 13 bases left in between. The CDR3 covers 13 residues. CDR1 and CDR2 (germline): SQVTM, ANQGSEA. CDR3: CSVGAGFITEAFF. CDR3 DNA: TGCAGCGTTGGGGCGGGTTTTATCACTGAAGCTTTCTTT.

The rearrangement uses TRBV6-4 and TRBJ1-1; D is perhaps TRBD1 (5 bases). Germline V gives CDR1 MRHNA, CDR2 SNTAGT. The CDR3 loop spans 13 amino acids. The V and J ends lost 5 bases and 5 bases respectively, with 12 bases between them. CDR3 DNA: TGTGCCAGCAGTCAAGGGGTTCGGACTGAAGCTTTCTTT. As protein: CASSQGVRTEAFF.

The rearrangement uses TRBV3-1 (or the pseudogene TRBV3-2) and TRBJ1-3; D is unresolved. V was trimmed by 1 base and J by 7 bases, leaving 11 bases between them. The CDR3 runs 14 residues. Germline-derived CDR1 and CDR2 are LGHDT and YNNKEL (reference sequence). CDR3 DNA: TGTGCCAGCAGCCAAGGCCCCCCAGCGAACACCATATATTTT. Translating gives CASSQGPPANTIYF.

This clone appeared a few times. This chain joins TRBV3-1 (or the pseudogene TRBV3-2) and TRBJ1-2; 9 bases agree with TRBD1. The CDR3 sequence is 17 residues long. V gave up 4 bases and J gave up 7 bases; unmatched junction bases: 16. Germline-derived CDR1 and CDR2 are LGHDT and YNNKEL (reference sequence). CDR3 nucleotides: TGTGCCAGCAGCCGAGAAAACAGGGGGCGCTTTGGATTTGGCTACACCTTC. It translates to CASSRENRGRFGFGYTF.

J is TRBJ2-3 and V is TRBV2; 7 nucleotides align to TRBD2. The CDR3 contains 14 residues. The germline gives CDR1 SNHLY, CDR2 FYNNEI. V shed 6 bases, J shed 4 bases, and the junction held 7 bases outside the gene matches. The CDR3 bases are TGTGCCAGCAGGCTGGGGGAGGGATCAGATACGCAGTATTTT. The encoded protein is CASRLGEGSDTQYF.

This clone rates as medium-sized (0.01 to 0.1%). The chain carries TRBV21-1 and TRBJ2-7; no DNA check was done on the table's D call, TRBD1. TRBV21-1 is labeled a pseudogene. This CDR3 has 15 residues. In nucleotides, the CDR3 is TGTGCCAGCAGCACTTACAGGGTAGGACCCTACGAGCAGTACTTC. Translation: CASSTYRVGPYEQYF.

The rearrangement joins TRBV28 to TRBJ1-2; 8 nucleotides agree with TRBD1. Trimming removed 3 bases from V and 7 bases from J; junction bases left unmatched: 7. CDR1 is MDHEN and CDR2 is SYDVKM in the germline V gene. This CDR3 has 14 amino acids. CDR3: CASSFTGGSAGYTF. The CDR3 region has the DNA TGTGCCAGCAGTTTTACAGGGGGGTCAGCTGGCTACACCTTC.

The chain uses TRBV5-1 and TRBJ2-2, with 7 bases fitting TRBD1. The CDR3 has 16 residues. Trimming at V came to 1 base and at J to 2 bases, leaving 5 bases not matched to a gene. CDR1 is SGHRS and CDR2 is YFSETQ in the germline V gene. CDR3 DNA: TGCGCCAGCAGCTTGACAGGGGCCCGAAACACCGGGGAGCTGTTTTTT. It specifies CASSLTGARNTGELFF. The full variable domain, in which reference TRBV5-1 and TRBJ2-2 provide the parts outside the CDR3, is KAGVTQTPRYLIKTRGQQVTLSCSPISGHRSVSWYQQTPGQGLQFLFEYFSETQRNKGNFPGRFSGRQFSNSRSEMNVSTLELGDSALYLCASSLTGARNTGELFFGEGSRLTVL.